At least ten counts were recorded for the clone carrying this T cell receptor beta chain. Its antigen is not known. The data were taken from a study of T-cell memory formation after mild COVID-19. Study as a whole: Largely donor-specific sequence clusters came from two donors. Study-level findings and limits: Among contracting clones, CD4+ were mainly CM/EM and CD8+ enriched in EMRA. A second wave of clones peaked on day 37, and their SARS-CoV-2 specificity went unconfirmed.

The V gene end was trimmed by 6 bases and the J gene end by 4 bases; junction bases not matched to a gene: 9. The CDR3 covers 15 residues. Germline assignment: CDR1 SGHTA and CDR2 FQGNSA. In TCRdb, the 5' RACE reads were re-called with MiXCR into one record per CDR3 protein. The repertoire holds about 610,000 distinct CDR3 sequences, 15% to 20% seen once, with approximately 8.1% in the top ten. The chain carries TRBV7-2 and TRBJ2-5; TRBD2 matches at 9 bases. The TCR comes from an adult woman who had mild COVID-19 (a few samples of this study predate the infection). Cell type and time point are not known. Sequenced sample: PBMCs or a T cell subset sorted from them (not recorded which). For the CDR3, the DNA is TGTGCCAGCAGGCAACGGACTAGCGCGGTAGAGACCCAGTACTTC. This codes for CASRQRTSAVETQYF.